This T cell receptor (beta chain) was captured by sequencing in a study of blood T cells in healthy people across ages. About this clonotype itself: Its antigen is unknown.

The germline V gene encodes CDR1 LGHNA and CDR2 YNFKEQ. V shed 1 base, J shed 4 bases, and the junction held 4 bases outside the gene matches. The CDR3 is made up of 16 amino acids. For the second PCR, which ran for roughly 7 to 11 cycles, a sample-barcoded 5' primer and a J-beta primer mix were used. TCRdb analysed the 5' RACE reads with MiXCR anew, one entry per CDR3 protein. The table records under 850,000 distinct CDR3 sequences, under 40% of them present only once. Findings and caveats of the study: From one million sequenced T cells, diversity estimates were lower bounds. A roughly linear age-dependent decrease characterized TCR beta diversity per million T cells. It was found that TCR beta diversity correlated strongly with the percentage of naive T cells.

Healthy Russian Caucasian donors spanned ages about 6 to 90 years. V is TRBV4-2 and J is TRBJ2-3; 11 nucleotides match TRBD1. What was sequenced was blood. The sequence was collected from a man aged 18 to 30 in good health. Here the CDR3 DNA reads TGTGCCAGCAGCCAAGCGGGACAGGGGGTTTCAGATACGCAGTATTTT. It translates to CASSQAGQGVSDTQYF.